The 11 T cell receptor beta chains below were found in one sample sequenced in a study of T cells in Graves' hyperthyroidism and ophthalmopathy. RNA transcripts served as the template for amplifying TCR beta CDR3 regions. A set of HTBI primers served as the primers for a first-round RT-PCR of the TCR CDR3. Using its own MiXCR run on the multiplex PCR reads, TCRdb lists one record per CDR3 protein. The data contain about 700,000 distinct CDR3 sequences, approximately 42% of them singletons. Sample: peripheral blood or thyroid tissue (not recorded which). The receptors were gathered from an adult man with Graves' disease, either hyperthyroidism or ophthalmopathy (not recorded which).

This chain uses TRBV2 with TRBJ1-2, with 7 bases lining up with TRBD1. CDR1 and CDR2 (germline): SNHLY, FYNNEI. Trimming at V came to 5 bases and at J to 4 bases, leaving 7 bases not matched to a gene. There are 14 residues in the CDR3. CDR3 region: CASSLSQGVYGYTF. DNA of the CDR3: TGTGCCAGCAGTTTAAGCCAGGGGGTCTATGGCTACACCTTC.

With respect to this clonotype: With a much larger clone just one base away, this may be a read error. The chain recombines TRBV12-3 or TRBV12-4 with TRBJ1-6, with TRBD1 as a possible D gene (6 bases). This CDR3 spans 15 amino acids. V was shortened by 2 bases and J by 10 bases, with 15 bases between the two germline ends. The DNA of the CDR3 is TGTGCCAGCAGTTTACTCCCAGGCCAGGGGTCACCCCTCCACTTT. Translating gives CASSLLPGQGSPLHF.

Points on this clonotype: The conserved closing phenylalanine or tryptophan is absent in this CDR3, likely reflecting a read error. The J gene is TRBJ1-1, the V gene TRBV2; 8 bases are shared with TRBD1. CDR3 length: 14 residues. The germline CDR1 and CDR2 sequences are SNHLY and FYNNEI. The ends lost 6 bases at V and 6 bases at J; junction bases unmatched: 9. The DNA for the CDR3 is TGTGCCAGCAGCCCAGACCTGACAGGGGCTGAAGCTTTCTCT. This encodes CASSPDLTGAEAFS.

The CDR3 protein is CASSLKQTGARIDEQYF. The CDR3 bases are TGTGCCAGCAGCTTAAAGCAGACAGGGGCTCGAATCGACGAGCAGTACTTC. The gene calls are TRBV7-8 and TRBJ2-7; 8 nucleotides align to TRBD1. The CDR3 totals 17 residues. The ends lost 2 bases at V and 5 bases at J; junction bases unmatched: 14. The V gene's germline CDR1 is SGHVS and CDR2 FQNEAQ. Filled out from reference TRBV7-8 and TRBJ2-7, the complete variable domain reads GAGVSQSPRYKVAKRGQDVALRCDPISGHVSLFWYQQALGQGPEFLTYFQNEAQLDKSGLPSDRFFAERPEGSVSTLKIQRTQQEDSAVYLCASSLKQTGARIDEQYFGPGTRLTVT.

This clonotype was counted many times. The CDR3 DNA reads as TGCAGCGTCGCGGGAGCGGGGTACGAGCAGTACTTC. Its protein is CSVAGAGYEQYF. This chain uses TRBV29-1 with TRBJ2-7; the match to TRBD2 covers 7 bases. Germline assignment: CDR1 SQVTM and CDR2 ANQGSEA. The CDR3 spans 12 residues. With V trimmed by 6 bases and J by 4 bases, 6 bases remained unmatched.

The rearrangement uses TRBV20-1 and TRBJ1-1; 9 bases are shared with TRBD1. The CDR3 has 14 amino acids. From germline, CDR1 is DFQATT and CDR2 SNEGSKA (reference sequence). V was pared by 3 bases and J by 10 bases, with 12 bases of the junction left unmatched. The CDR3 reads CSARRTGGNNGAFF. CDR3 nucleotides: TGCAGTGCTAGGAGAACAGGGGGCAATAACGGAGCTTTCTTT.

This clonotype was detected a few times. The chain is built from TRBV14 and TRBJ1-3; D remains ambiguous. The germline V gene encodes CDR1 SGHDN and CDR2 FVKESK. Trimming left V 0 bases short and J 0 bases short, with 9 bases between. CDR3 length: 16 residues. This CDR3 reads CASSQDLASSGNTIYF. CDR3 bases: TGTGCCAGCAGCCAAGATTTGGCCAGCTCTGGAAACACCATATATTTT.

This clonotype was counted many times. V and J are TRBV7-8 and TRBJ1-4; 11 bases match TRBD1. J gave up 7 bases and V 5 bases, and 6 bases lay outside the gene matches. The V gene's germline CDR1 is SGHVS and CDR2 FQNEAQ. CDR3 length: 15 amino acids. CDR3 amino acids: CASSLRTGGLEKLFF. CDR3 DNA sequence: TGTGCCAGCAGCCTTCGGACAGGGGGCCTTGAAAAACTGTTTTTT.

With regard to this clonotype: A much larger clone is a single base away; this may be a read error. The genes are TRBV19 and TRBJ1-3, with D possibly matching TRBD1 (6 bases). Between the trimmed V and J ends, which lost 3 bases and 0 bases, there was a span of 9 bases. CDR1 is LNHDA, CDR2 SQIVND, per germline (reference sequence). There are 15 residues in the CDR3. The CDR3 sequence: CASSIGQFSGNTIYF. The CDR3 bases are TGTGCCAGTAGTATTGGACAGTTCTCTGGAAACACCATATATTTT. Full variable domain (rest looked up from reference TRBV19 and TRBJ1-3): DGGITQSPKYLFRKEGQNVTLSCEQNLNHDAMYWYRQDPGQGLRLIYYSQIVNDFQKGDIAEGYSVSREKKESFPLTVTSAQKNPTAFYLCASSIGQFSGNTIYFGEGSWLTVV.

The sample holds a few counts of this clonotype. The chain uses TRBV2 and TRBJ1-2; no clear D. The CDR3 extends over 15 amino acids. V lost 6 bases and J lost 0, with 14 bases in between. Per the germline V gene, CDR1 is SNHLY and CDR2 is FYNNEI. The CDR3 DNA sequence: TGTGCCAGCAGCTCTCCCGGCACCCCTAACTATGGCTACACCTTC. Amino acids: CASSSPGTPNYGYTF.

This clonotype was counted ten times or more. The genes are TRBV10-3 and TRBJ2-2, with a possible D match to TRBD2 (5 bases). Germline assignment: CDR1 ENHRY and CDR2 SYGVKD. V shed 8 bases and J shed 4 bases, with 11 bases lying between them. The CDR3 length is 13 residues. The CDR3 sequence is CAIGEGSTGELFF. CDR3 sequence (DNA): TGTGCCATCGGGGAAGGGAGCACCGGGGAGCTGTTTTTT.